This TCR beta chain was found in a study of beta chain features in type 1 diabetes. Points from the study as a whole: Using cDNA template may skew counts toward highly expressing activated cells. VDJ junctions from type 1 diabetes patients carried fewer insertions and larger deletions.

Markers CD45RO/CCR7/CD25/CD127/CD95/CD27 served to sort CD4+ naive, central memory, regulatory and stem cell-like memory cells. Purities in excess of 95% were seen in all sorted populations. Sequencing targeted expressed TCRB transcripts, as all isolated RNA had been reverse transcribed. Here immunoSEQ multiplex PCR was the method, and the copy in TCRdb shows in-frame clones only, minus some. The sample holds about 450,000 clones; around 10% are singletons and the top ten take about 0.042%. About this clone itself: Its antigen is undetermined. This same CDR3 is encoded by further DNA sequences in the sample.

In germline, CDR1 is KGHSH, CDR2 LQKENI. V was trimmed by 3 bases and J by 5 bases, leaving 3 bases between them. This CDR3 contains 11 residues. The specimen sequenced was naive CD4+ T cells from blood. The TCR sequence derives from a woman between 18 and 29 years old in good health. This chain connects TRBV18 to TRBJ2-3; D unresolved. The CDR3 bases are TGTGCCAGCTCACCCCGAGATACGCAGTATTTT. It encodes CASSPRDTQYF.